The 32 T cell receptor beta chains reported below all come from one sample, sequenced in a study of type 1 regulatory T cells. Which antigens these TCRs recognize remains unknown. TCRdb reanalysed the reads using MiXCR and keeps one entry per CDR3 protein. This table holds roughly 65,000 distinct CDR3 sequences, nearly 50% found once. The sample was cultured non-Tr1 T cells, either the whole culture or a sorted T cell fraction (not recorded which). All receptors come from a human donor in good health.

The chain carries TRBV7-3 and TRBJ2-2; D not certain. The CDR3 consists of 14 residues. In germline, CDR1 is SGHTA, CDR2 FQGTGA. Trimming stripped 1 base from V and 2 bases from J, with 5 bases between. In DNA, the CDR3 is TGTGCCAGCAGCTTAAGCCCTAACACCGGGGAGCTGTTTTTT. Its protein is CASSLSPNTGELFF.

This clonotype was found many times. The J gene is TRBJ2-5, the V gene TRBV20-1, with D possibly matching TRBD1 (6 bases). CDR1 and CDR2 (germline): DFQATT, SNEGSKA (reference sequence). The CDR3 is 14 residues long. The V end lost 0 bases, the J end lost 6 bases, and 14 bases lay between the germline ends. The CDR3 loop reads CSARDGGEVQTQYF. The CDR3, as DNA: TGCAGTGCTAGAGATGGGGGCGAGGTACAGACCCAGTACTTC.

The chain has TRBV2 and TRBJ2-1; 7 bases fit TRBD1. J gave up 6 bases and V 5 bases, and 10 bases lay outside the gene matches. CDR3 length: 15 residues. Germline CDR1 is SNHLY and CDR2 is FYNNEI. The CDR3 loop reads CASSPEQGKANEQFF. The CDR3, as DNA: TGTGCCAGCAGTCCAGAACAGGGGAAGGCCAATGAGCAGTTCTTC.

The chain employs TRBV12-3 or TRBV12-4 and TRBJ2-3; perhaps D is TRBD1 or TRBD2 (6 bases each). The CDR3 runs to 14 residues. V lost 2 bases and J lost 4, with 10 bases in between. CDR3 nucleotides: TGTGCCAGCAGTTTACCGGAGGGGGCAGATACGCAGTATTTT. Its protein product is CASSLPEGADTQYF.

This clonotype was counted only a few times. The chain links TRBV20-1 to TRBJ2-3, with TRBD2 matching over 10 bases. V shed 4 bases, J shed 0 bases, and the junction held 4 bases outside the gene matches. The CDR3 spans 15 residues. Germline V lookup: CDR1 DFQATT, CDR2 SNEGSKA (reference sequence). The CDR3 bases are TGCAGTGCTACGGCTAGCGGGGGTAGCACAGATACGCAGTATTTT. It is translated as CSATASGGSTDTQYF.

This CDR3 is CASRLGTSSHNEQFF. As DNA, the CDR3 is TGTGCCAGCAGACTTGGGACTAGTTCCCACAATGAGCAGTTCTTC. The J gene is TRBJ2-1, the V gene TRBV6-6; 8 nucleotides match TRBD2. Per the germline V gene, CDR1 is MNHNY and CDR2 is SVGAGI (reference sequence). V gave up 6 bases and J gave up 5 bases; unmatched junction bases: 9. The CDR3 spans 15 residues.

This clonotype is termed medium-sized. CDR3 DNA sequence: TGTGCCAGCAGCTGGACAGGGAGCTATGGCTACACCTTC. Translation gives CASSWTGSYGYTF. The J gene is TRBJ1-2, the V gene TRBV7-9, with 8 positions matching TRBD1. V trimming: 4 bases; J trimming: 4 bases; junction bases outside the gene matches: 2. From germline, CDR1 is SEHNR and CDR2 FQNEAQ (reference sequence). This CDR3 is 13 amino acids long. Supplemented by reference TRBV7-9 and TRBJ1-2, the full variable domain reads DTGVSQNPRHKITKRGQNVTFRCDPISEHNRLYWYRQTLGQGPEFLTYFQNEAQLEKSRLLSDRFSAERPKGSFSTLEIQRTEQGDSAMYLCASSWTGSYGYTFGSGTRLTVV.

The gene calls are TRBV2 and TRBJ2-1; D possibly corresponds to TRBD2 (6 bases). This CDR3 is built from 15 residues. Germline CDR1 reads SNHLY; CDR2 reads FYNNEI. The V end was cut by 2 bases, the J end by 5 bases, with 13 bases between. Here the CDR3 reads CASSERSGKHNEQFF. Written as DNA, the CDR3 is TGTGCCAGCAGTGAACGTAGCGGAAAACACAATGAGCAGTTCTTC. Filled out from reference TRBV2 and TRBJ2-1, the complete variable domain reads EPEVTQTPSHQVTQMGQEVILRCVPISNHLYFYWYRQILGQKVEFLVSFYNNEISEKSEIFDDQFSVERPDGSNFTLKIRSTKLEDSAMYFCASSERSGKHNEQFFGPGTRLTVL.

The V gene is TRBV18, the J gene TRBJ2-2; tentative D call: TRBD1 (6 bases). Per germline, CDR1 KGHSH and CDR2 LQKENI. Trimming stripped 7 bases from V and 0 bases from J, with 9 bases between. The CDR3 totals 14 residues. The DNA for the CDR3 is TGTGCCAGCTTGGACAGCGCGAACACCGGGGAGCTGTTTTTT. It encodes CASLDSANTGELFF.

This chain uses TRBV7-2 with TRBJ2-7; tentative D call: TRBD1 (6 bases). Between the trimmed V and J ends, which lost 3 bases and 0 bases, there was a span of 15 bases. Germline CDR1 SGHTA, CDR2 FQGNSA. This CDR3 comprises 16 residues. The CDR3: CASSLRTETFSYEQYF. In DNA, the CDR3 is TGTGCCAGCAGCTTGAGGACAGAAACATTCTCCTACGAGCAGTACTTC.

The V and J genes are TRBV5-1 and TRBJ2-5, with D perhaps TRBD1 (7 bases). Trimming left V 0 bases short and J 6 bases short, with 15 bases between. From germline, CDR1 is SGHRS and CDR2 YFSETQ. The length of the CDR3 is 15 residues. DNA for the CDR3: TGCGCCAGCAGCTTGGAGGCAGGGGGGTTCAAGACCCAGTACTTC. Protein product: CASSLEAGGFKTQYF.

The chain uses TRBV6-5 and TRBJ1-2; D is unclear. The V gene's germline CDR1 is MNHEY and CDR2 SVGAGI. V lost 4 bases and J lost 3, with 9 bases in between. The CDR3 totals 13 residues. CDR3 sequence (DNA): TGTGCCAGCAGTTCAACAAGAGACTATGGCTACACCTTC. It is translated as CASSSTRDYGYTF.

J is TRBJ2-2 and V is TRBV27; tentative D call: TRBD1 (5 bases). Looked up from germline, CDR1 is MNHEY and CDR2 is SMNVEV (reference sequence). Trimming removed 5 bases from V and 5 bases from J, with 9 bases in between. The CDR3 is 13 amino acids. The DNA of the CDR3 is TGTGCCAGCAGTCGCGACAGAACCGGGGAGCTGTTTTTT. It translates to CASSRDRTGELFF.

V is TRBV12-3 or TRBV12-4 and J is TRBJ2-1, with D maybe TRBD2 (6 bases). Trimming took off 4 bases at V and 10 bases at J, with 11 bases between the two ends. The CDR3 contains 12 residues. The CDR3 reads CASSYPGLEQFF. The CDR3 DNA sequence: TGTGCCAGCAGTTATCCGGGACTGGAGCAGTTCTTC.

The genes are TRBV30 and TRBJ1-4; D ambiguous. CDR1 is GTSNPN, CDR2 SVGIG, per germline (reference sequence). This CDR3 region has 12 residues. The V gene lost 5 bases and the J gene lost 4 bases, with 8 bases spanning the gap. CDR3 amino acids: CAWGQRNEKLFF. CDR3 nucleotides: TGTGCCTGGGGCCAGCGTAATGAAAAACTGTTTTTT.

This CDR3 reads CASSPAPYEQYF. Written as DNA, the CDR3 is TGTGCCAGCAGCCCCGCTCCCTACGAGCAGTACTTC. This chain links TRBV3-1 with TRBJ2-7; D gene unclear. V lost 4 bases and J lost 2, with 6 bases in between. The germline gives CDR1 LGHDT, CDR2 YNNKEL (reference sequence). This CDR3 comprises 12 residues.

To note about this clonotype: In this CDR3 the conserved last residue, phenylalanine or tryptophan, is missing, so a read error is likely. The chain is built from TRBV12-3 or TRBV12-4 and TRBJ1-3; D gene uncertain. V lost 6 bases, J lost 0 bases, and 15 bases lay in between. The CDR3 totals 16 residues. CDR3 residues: CASSPTSRASGNTIYY. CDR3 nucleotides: TGTGCCAGCAGCCCCACGTCCCGTGCCTCTGGAAACACCATATATTAT.

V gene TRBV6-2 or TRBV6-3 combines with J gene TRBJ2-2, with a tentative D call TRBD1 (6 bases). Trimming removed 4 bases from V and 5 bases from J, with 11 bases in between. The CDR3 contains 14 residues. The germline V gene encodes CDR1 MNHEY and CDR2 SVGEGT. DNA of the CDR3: TGTGCCAGCAGTTTGGACAGACTTACCGGGGAGCTGTTTTTT. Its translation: CASSLDRLTGELFF.

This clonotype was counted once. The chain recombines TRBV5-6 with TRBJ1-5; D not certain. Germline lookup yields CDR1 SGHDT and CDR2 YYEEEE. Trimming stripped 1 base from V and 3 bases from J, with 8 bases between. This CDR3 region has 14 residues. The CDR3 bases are TGTGCCAGCAGCTTGCGTCGTTTCAATCAGCCCCAGCATTTT. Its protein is CASSLRRFNQPQHF.

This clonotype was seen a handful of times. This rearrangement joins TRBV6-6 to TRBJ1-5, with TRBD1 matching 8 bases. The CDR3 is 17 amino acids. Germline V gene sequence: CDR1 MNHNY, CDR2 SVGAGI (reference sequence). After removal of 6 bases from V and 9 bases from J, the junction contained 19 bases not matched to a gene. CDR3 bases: TGTGCCAGCAGCTCATCGAGTCAGGGGGCCCTGGTAAGGCCCCAGCATTTT. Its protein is CASSSSSQGALVRPQHF.

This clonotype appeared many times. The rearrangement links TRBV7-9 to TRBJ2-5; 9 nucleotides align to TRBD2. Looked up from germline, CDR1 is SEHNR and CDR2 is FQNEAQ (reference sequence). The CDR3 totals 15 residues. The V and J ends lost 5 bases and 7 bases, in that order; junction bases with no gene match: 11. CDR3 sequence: CASSPSGLAVGTQYF. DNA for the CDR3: TGTGCCAGCAGCCCGTCGGGACTAGCAGTGGGGACCCAGTACTTC. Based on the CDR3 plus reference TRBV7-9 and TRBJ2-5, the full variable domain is DTGVSQNPRHKITKRGQNVTFRCDPISEHNRLYWYRQTLGQGPEFLTYFQNEAQLEKSRLLSDRFSAERPKGSFSTLEIQRTEQGDSAMYLCASSPSGLAVGTQYFGPGTRLLVL.

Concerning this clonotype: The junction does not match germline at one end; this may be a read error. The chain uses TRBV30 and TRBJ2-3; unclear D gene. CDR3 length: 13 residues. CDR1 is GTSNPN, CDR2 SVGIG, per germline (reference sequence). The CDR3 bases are TGTGCCTGGAACGAGCGCATCACAGATACGCAGTTTTTT. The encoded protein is CAWNERITDTQFF.

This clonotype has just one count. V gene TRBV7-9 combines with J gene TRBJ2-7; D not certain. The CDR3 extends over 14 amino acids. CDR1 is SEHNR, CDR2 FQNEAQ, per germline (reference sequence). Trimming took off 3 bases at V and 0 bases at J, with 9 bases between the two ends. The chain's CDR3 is CASSFLGSSYEQYF. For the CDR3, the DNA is TGTGCCAGCAGCTTCTTAGGGTCCTCCTACGAGCAGTACTTC.

CDR3 region: CASSESRGGGLVEQYF. DNA for the CDR3: TGTGCCAGCAGCGAATCTAGGGGAGGGGGACTAGTCGAGCAGTACTTC. This chain connects TRBV2 to TRBJ2-7, with TRBD2 identical over 8 bases. This CDR3 contains 16 residues. V shed 6 bases, J shed 6 bases, and the junction held 16 bases outside the gene matches. Germline V CDR1 and CDR2: SNHLY, FYNNEI.

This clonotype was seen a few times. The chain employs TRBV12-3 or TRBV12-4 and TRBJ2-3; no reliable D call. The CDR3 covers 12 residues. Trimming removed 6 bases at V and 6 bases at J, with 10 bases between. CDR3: CASRRNVDTQYF. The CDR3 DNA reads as TGTGCCAGCAGGAGGAATGTGGATACGCAGTATTTT.

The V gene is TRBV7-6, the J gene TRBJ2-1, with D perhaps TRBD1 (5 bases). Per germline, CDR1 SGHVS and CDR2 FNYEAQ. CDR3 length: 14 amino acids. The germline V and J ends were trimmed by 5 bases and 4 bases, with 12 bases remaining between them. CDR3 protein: CASSRTYRYNEQFF. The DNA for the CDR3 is TGTGCCAGCAGCCGTACCTACAGGTACAATGAGCAGTTCTTC. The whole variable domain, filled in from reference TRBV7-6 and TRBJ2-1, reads GAGVSQSPRYKVTKRGQDVALRCDPISGHVSLYWYRQALGQGPEFLTYFNYEAQQDKSGLPNDRFSAERPEGSISTLTIQRTEQRDSAMYRCASSRTYRYNEQFFGPGTRLTVL.

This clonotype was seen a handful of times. The CDR3 DNA reads TGTGCCAGCACTAACGACAGGATCGCCTATGGCTACACCTTC. Translation: CASTNDRIAYGYTF. This rearrangement joins TRBV2 to TRBJ1-2; TRBD1 is a possible D gene (6 bases). The CDR3 covers 14 residues. Germline V CDR1 and CDR2: SNHLY, FYNNEI. Trimming removed 7 bases at V and 4 bases at J, with 16 bases between.

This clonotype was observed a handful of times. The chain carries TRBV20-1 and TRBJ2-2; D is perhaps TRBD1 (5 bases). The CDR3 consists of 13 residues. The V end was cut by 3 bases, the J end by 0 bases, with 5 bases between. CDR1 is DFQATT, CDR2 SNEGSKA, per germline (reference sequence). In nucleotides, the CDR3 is TGCAGTGCTAGGACAGCGAACACCGGGGAGCTGTTTTTT. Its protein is CSARTANTGELFF.

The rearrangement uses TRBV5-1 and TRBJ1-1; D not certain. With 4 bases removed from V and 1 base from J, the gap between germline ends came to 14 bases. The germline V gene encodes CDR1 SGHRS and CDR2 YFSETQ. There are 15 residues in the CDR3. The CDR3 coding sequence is TGCGCCAGCAGCCCATTGGGCGCAGGGAACACTGAAGCTTTCTTT. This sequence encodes CASSPLGAGNTEAFF. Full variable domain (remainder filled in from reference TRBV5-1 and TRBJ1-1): KAGVTQTPRYLIKTRGQQVTLSCSPISGHRSVSWYQQTPGQGLQFLFEYFSETQRNKGNFPGRFSGRQFSNSRSEMNVSTLELGDSALYLCASSPLGAGNTEAFFGQGTRLTVV.

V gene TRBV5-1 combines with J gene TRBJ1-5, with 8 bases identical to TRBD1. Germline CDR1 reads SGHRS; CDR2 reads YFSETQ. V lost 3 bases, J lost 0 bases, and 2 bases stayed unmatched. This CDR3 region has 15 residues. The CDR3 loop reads CASSSQGASNQPQHF. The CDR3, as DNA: TGCGCCAGCAGCTCGCAGGGGGCTAGCAATCAGCCCCAGCATTTT.

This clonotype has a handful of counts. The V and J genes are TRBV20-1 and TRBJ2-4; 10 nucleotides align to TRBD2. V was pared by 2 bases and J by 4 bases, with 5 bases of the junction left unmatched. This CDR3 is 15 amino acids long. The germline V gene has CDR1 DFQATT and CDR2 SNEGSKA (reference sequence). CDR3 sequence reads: CSARPLTSGKNIQYF. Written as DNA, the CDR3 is TGCAGTGCTAGACCCCTGACTAGCGGGAAAAACATTCAGTACTTC.

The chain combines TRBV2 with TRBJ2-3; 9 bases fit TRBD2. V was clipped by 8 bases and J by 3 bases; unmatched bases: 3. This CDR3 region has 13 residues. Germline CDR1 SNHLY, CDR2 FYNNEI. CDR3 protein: CASRLAVTDTQYF. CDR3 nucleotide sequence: TGTGCCAGCCGACTAGCGGTAACAGATACGCAGTATTTT.